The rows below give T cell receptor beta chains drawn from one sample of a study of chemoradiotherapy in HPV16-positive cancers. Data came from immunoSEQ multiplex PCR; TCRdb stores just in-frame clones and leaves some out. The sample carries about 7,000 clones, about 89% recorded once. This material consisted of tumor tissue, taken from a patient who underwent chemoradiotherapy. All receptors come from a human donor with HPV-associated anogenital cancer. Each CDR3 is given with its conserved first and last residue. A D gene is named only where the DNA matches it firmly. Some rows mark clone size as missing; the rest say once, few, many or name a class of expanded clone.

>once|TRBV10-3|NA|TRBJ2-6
TGTGCCATAGAAGATAAGGGGAACGTCCTGACTTTC
CAIEDKGNVLTF
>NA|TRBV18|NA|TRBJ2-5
TGTGCCAGCTCACCTAACCTAGACGTCGGAGAGACCCAGTACTTC
CASSPNLDVGETQYF
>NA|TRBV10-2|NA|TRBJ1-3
TGCGCCAGCAGTGAGTCTACTGGGTCTGGAAACACCATATATTTT
CASSESTGSGNTIYF
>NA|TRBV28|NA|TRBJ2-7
TGTGCCAGCAGCCGGGGAGTTTCCGAGCAGTACTTC
CASSRGVSEQYF
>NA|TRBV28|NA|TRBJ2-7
TGTGCCAGCAGTCCGGGGGCCTACGAGCAGTACTTC
CASSPGAYEQYF
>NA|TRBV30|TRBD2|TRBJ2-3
TGTGCCTGGAAACTAGCGGGAGCCATCACAGATACGCAGTATTTT
CAWKLAGAITDTQYF
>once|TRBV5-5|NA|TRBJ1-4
TGTGCCAGCAGCTTGGAAAGGGGAGACGAAAAACTGTTTTTT
CASSLERGDEKLFF
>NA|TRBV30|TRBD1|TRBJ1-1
TGTGCCTGGAGAGGTCGGCGGCAGGGGGTGGCTGAAGCTTTCTTT
CAWRGRRQGVAEAFF
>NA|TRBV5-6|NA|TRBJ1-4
TGTGCCAGCAGAGGTGGTGAAAAACTGTTTTTT
CASRGGEKLFF
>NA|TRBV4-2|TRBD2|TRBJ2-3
TGTGCCAGCAGCCAGACTAGCGAAGATACGCAGTATTTT
CASSQTSEDTQYF
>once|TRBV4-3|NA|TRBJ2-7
TGCGCCAGCAGCCAAGATTGGACGGACTCCTACGAGCAGTACTTC
CASSQDWTDSYEQYF